The 19 T cell receptor beta chains listed next were all sequenced from one sample in a study of identical twins. TCRdb used MiXCR to reprocess the 5' RACE reads, holding one entry per CDR3 protein. The sample holds 400,000 to 600,000 distinct CDR3 sequences, around 22% seen once. These sequences were also reported in another study, on yellow fever vaccine responses in identical twins.

The material sequenced was CD4+ T cells sorted from blood. These receptors were collected from a woman between 18 and 29 years old in good health.

In its sample, this clonotype was seen a few times. J is TRBJ1-3 and V is TRBV7-6; D is undetermined. CDR3 length: 16 residues. Germline loops: CDR1 SGHVS, CDR2 FNYEAQ. V gave up 0 bases and J gave up 1 base, with 10 bases separating them. The CDR3 DNA follows: TGTGCCAGCAGCTTAGCGAATAGTGGATCTGGAAACACCATATATTTT. Translation: CASSLANSGSGNTIYF.

The chain carries TRBV4-1 and TRBJ2-1; the D gene is possibly TRBD1 (5 bases). Germline assignment: CDR1 MGHRA and CDR2 YSYEKL. Trimming shortened V by 0 bases and J by 4 bases, and 13 bases separated the two germline ends. The CDR3 length is 16 residues. CDR3 amino acids: CASSQEAGHSYNEQFF. As DNA, the CDR3 is TGCGCCAGCAGCCAAGAGGCTGGACACAGTTACAATGAGCAGTTCTTC.

The chain couples TRBV12-3 or TRBV12-4 to TRBJ2-1, with TRBD1 identical over 8 bases. Trimming at V came to 2 bases and at J to 8 bases, leaving 11 bases not matched to a gene. The CDR3 has 16 amino acids. CDR3 nucleotides: TGTGCCAGCAGTTTATTAGGACAGGGAACTTTCCATGAGCAGTTCTTC. It encodes CASSLLGQGTFHEQFF.

The chain carries TRBV5-1 and TRBJ2-2, with a weak D call TRBD2 (6 bases). Germline V gives CDR1 SGHRS, CDR2 YFSETQ. This CDR3 comprises 14 residues. The V end lost 0 bases, the J end lost 7 bases, and 10 bases lay between the germline ends. Here the CDR3 DNA reads TGCGCCAGCAGCTTGGCTAGCGTGGGCGGGGAGCTGTTTTTT. The encoded protein is CASSLASVGGELFF.

As to this clonotype: One end of the junction varies from germline; a read error may be responsible. The rearrangement links TRBV5-1 to TRBJ2-3; 13 nucleotides align to TRBD2. CDR1 is SGHRS, CDR2 YFSETQ, per germline. There are 16 residues in the CDR3. CDR3 residues: CASSLGTSGNTDTLYF. The DNA of the CDR3 is TGCGCCAGCAGCCTAGGGACTAGCGGGAACACAGATACGCTGTATTTT. Drawing the rest from reference TRBV5-1 and TRBJ2-3, the complete variable domain is KAGVTQTPRYLIKTRGQQVTLSCSPISGHRSVSWYQQTPGQGLQFLFEYFSETQRNKGNFPGRFSGRQFSNSRSEMNVSTLELGDSALYLCASSLGTSGNTDTLYFGPGTRLTVL.

This clonotype was seen only a few times. The chain has TRBV6-1 and TRBJ2-7; D is perhaps TRBD1 (6 bases). CDR3 length: 14 amino acids. The V gene's germline CDR1 is MNHNS and CDR2 SASEGT. Trimming pared 8 bases from V and 0 bases from J, leaving 14 bases between. Here the CDR3 reads CASAGQRNSYEQYV. The CDR3 nucleotides read TGTGCCAGCGCTGGACAGCGGAACTCCTACGAGCAGTACGTC.

The chain couples TRBV7-9 to TRBJ2-5; no reliable D call. There are 15 residues in the CDR3. Germline V gives CDR1 SEHNR, CDR2 FQNEAQ (reference sequence). The V end lost 2 bases, the J end lost 4 bases, and 14 bases lay between the germline ends. CDR3 sequence: CASSLSASLGETQYF. The CDR3 DNA reads TGTGCCAGCAGCTTAAGTGCCAGCCTCGGAGAGACCCAGTACTTC.

In this sample, this clonotype turned up a few times. The V call is TRBV27, the J call TRBJ2-1; TRBD2 matches 11 bases. Trimming removed 8 bases from V and 2 bases from J; junction bases left unmatched: 14. Germline CDR1 and CDR2: MNHEY and SMNVEV (reference sequence). The CDR3 loop spans 18 amino acids. CDR3 nucleotide sequence: TGTGCCAGCTGCCGGATAGCGGGGGGGCCCAGGGCCTACAATGAGCAGTTCTTC. Its translation: CASCRIAGGPRAYNEQFF.

The chain employs TRBV28 and TRBJ2-1; 9 nucleotides match TRBD2. This CDR3 has 17 amino acids. The V segment lost 3 bases and the J segment 1 base; nucleotides outside the gene matches: 7. The germline CDR1 and CDR2 sequences are MDHEN and SYDVKM. The CDR3 loop reads CASSFRASGISYNEQFF. For the CDR3, the DNA is TGTGCCAGCAGTTTTAGGGCTAGCGGGATTTCCTACAATGAGCAGTTCTTC. The entire variable domain, with the rest obtained from reference TRBV28 and TRBJ2-1, is as follows: DVKVTQSSRYLVKRTGEKVFLECVQDMDHENMFWYRQDPGLGLRLIYFSYDVKMKEKGDIPEGYSVSREKKERFSLILESASTNQTSMYLCASSFRASGISYNEQFFGPGTRLTVL.

This clonotype was seen only a few times. The chain has TRBV12-3 or TRBV12-4 and TRBJ2-3; D is unclear. V was pared by 2 bases and J by 3 bases, with 9 bases between. The CDR3 length is 14 residues. The CDR3 nucleotides read TGTGCCAGCAGTTTATTTTCGGAGACAGATACGCAGTATTTT. Protein sequence: CASSLFSETDTQYF.

This clonotype was picked up a small number of times. The V call is TRBV29-1, the J call TRBJ2-3; 9 bases align to TRBD1. Per germline, CDR1 SQVTM and CDR2 ANQGSEA. The V and J ends lost 6 bases and 6 bases, in that order; junction bases with no gene match: 13. The CDR3 is 15 amino acids. CDR3 coding DNA: TGCAGCGTCGATTTAGGGGACAGGGTTTTCGATACGCAGTATTTT. Translating it yields CSVDLGDRVFDTQYF.

CDR3 amino acids: CASSLEGAVKAKNIQYF. CDR3 DNA sequence: TGTGCCAGCAGTTTAGAAGGGGCAGTCAAAGCCAAAAACATTCAGTACTTC. V is TRBV12-3 or TRBV12-4 and J is TRBJ2-4, with a possible D match to TRBD1 (5 bases). The CDR3 extends over 17 amino acids. The ends were cut back, 1 base at V and 0 bases at J, with 13 bases in the middle.

This clonotype showed up just a few times. The rearrangement joins TRBV20-1 to TRBJ2-1; tentative D call: TRBD2 (6 bases). Trimming stripped 6 bases from V and 4 bases from J, with 13 bases between. Germline CDR1 reads DFQATT; CDR2 reads SNEGSKA (reference sequence). CDR3 length equals 13 residues. The CDR3 DNA is TGCAGTGCGGGGAGGCGGCAGTACAATGAGCAGTTCTTC. Its translation: CSAGRRQYNEQFF.

In its sample, this clonotype was seen a few times. At one end the junction does not follow the germline gene, possibly because of a read error. The chain has TRBV12-3 or TRBV12-4 and TRBJ2-2; 8 bases match TRBD2. CDR3 length: 15 amino acids. CDR3 nucleotides: TGTGCCAGAAGTTTTTTTGCGGGGGGAAACGGGGAGCTGTTTTTT. It is translated as CARSFFAGGNGELFF.

This sequence joins TRBV6-2 or TRBV6-3 and TRBJ2-1, with unresolved D. Deletions cut 1 base from V and 3 bases from J, with 4 bases between. The CDR3 has 13 residues. Germline V gives CDR1 MNHEY, CDR2 SVGEGT. CDR3 in DNA: TGTGCCAGCAGTTACTTGGGCTACAATGAGCAGTTCTTC. It translates to CASSYLGYNEQFF.

This clonotype was seen a handful of times. The chain is built from TRBV24-1 and TRBJ2-1, with 11 positions matching TRBD2. Germline CDR1 and CDR2: KGHDR and SFDVKD. After removal of 6 bases from V and 4 bases from J, the junction contained 4 bases not matched to a gene. This CDR3 is built from 15 residues. This chain's CDR3 is CATSQGTSGYNEQFF. For the CDR3, the DNA is TGTGCCACCAGTCAAGGGACTAGCGGTTACAATGAGCAGTTCTTC.

This clonotype appeared a few times. The rearrangement links TRBV7-3 to TRBJ2-2, with 8 bases matching TRBD2. Germline values: CDR1 SGHTA, CDR2 FQGTGA. The CDR3 sequence is 15 residues long. The junction had 4 bases not matched to a gene; V was cut back by 3 bases and J by 4 bases. CDR3 bases: TGTGCCAGCAGCTTCGGGACTAGTATCACCGGGGAGCTGTTTTTT. This codes for CASSFGTSITGELFF.

The chain has TRBV7-2 and TRBJ2-1, with TRBD2 as a possible D gene (6 bases). The CDR3 sequence is 14 residues long. CDR1 and CDR2 (germline): SGHTA, FQGNSA. V shed 5 bases and J shed 5 bases, with 13 bases lying between them. This chain's CDR3 is CASSQGLWDNEQFF. The CDR3 DNA is TGTGCCAGCAGCCAGGGACTCTGGGACAATGAGCAGTTCTTC.

The rearrangement links TRBV20-1 to TRBJ1-2; D is possibly TRBD1 (6 bases). Germline V gene lookup returns CDR1 DFQATT and CDR2 SNEGSKA (reference sequence). This CDR3 has 12 residues. This chain's CDR3 is CRGGRGEGGYTF. For the CDR3, the DNA is TGCAGGGGAGGCAGGGGTGAAGGTGGCTACACCTTC.